These 20 T cell receptor beta chains came from one sample sequenced in a study of T cell repertoires in cytomegalovirus infection. These TCRs are of unknown antigen specificity. TCRdb independently ran MiXCR on the reads; one entry per CDR3 protein. The table lists 800,000 to 950,000 distinct CDR3 sequences, around a third of them singletons, with 12% in the top ten. The material was cultured CD8+ T cells from PBMCs, obtained from culture after CMV antigen stimulation. These receptors were taken from a human donor in good health (CMV status not recorded). Some clones in this sample may be carry-over from other donors' samples.

The J gene is TRBJ2-1, the V gene TRBV6-5, with TRBD2 matching over 8 bases. This CDR3 contains 17 residues. CDR1 is MNHEY and CDR2 is SVGAGI in the germline V gene. After removal of 2 bases from V and 2 bases from J, the junction contained 8 bases not matched to a gene. The CDR3 reads CASSYTSGGVPYNEQFF. DNA of the CDR3: TGTGCCAGCAGTTACACCTCCGGGGGGGTCCCCTACAATGAGCAGTTCTTC.

The chain joins TRBV6-5 to TRBJ1-2, with unresolved D. Germline V gene data show CDR1 as MNHEY and CDR2 as SVGAGI. This CDR3 has 14 amino acids. Between the trimmed V and J ends, which lost 2 bases and 6 bases, there was a span of 13 bases. The CDR3 reads CASSYGRRGDGYTF. The CDR3 bases are TGTGCCAGCAGTTACGGACGGCGCGGGGATGGCTACACCTTC.

This clonotype occurred a few times. The chain carries TRBV19 and TRBJ2-5; no clear D gene. This CDR3 has 11 residues. Germline lookup yields CDR1 LNHDA and CDR2 SQIVND (reference sequence). The CDR3 DNA follows: TGTGCTACATCCCCTGGGGAGACCCAGTACTTC. Its translation is CATSPGETQYF.

This clonotype occurred a few times. The CDR3 bases are TGTGCCACCAGCACAGGAGGCAGCTACGAGCAGTACTTC. Residues: CATSTGGSYEQYF. The rearrangement links TRBV15 to TRBJ2-7; D may be TRBD2 (5 bases). The germline CDR1 and CDR2 sequences are LNHNV and YYDKDF (reference sequence). CDR3 length: 13 residues. V shed 4 bases and J shed 3 bases, with 10 bases lying between them. Full variable domain (outside the CDR3, taken from reference TRBV15 and TRBJ2-7): DAMVIQNPRYQVTQFGKPVTLSCSQTLNHNVMYWYQQKSSQAPKLLFHYYDKDFNNEADTPDNFQSRRPNTSFCFLDIRSPGLGDTAMYLCATSTGGSYEQYFGPGTRLTVT.

V and J are TRBV19 and TRBJ1-2; 9 nucleotides agree with TRBD1. Germline trimming cut 3 bases from V and 8 bases from J; bases unmatched to any gene: 13. The germline V gene has CDR1 LNHDA and CDR2 SQIVND (reference sequence). The CDR3 loop spans 16 amino acids. The CDR3 here is CASSIVLGGQGRGYTF. In nucleotides, the CDR3 is TGTGCCAGTAGTATTGTTTTAGGAGGACAGGGGCGAGGCTACACCTTC.

This clonotype has only a few counts. This chain connects TRBV11-1 to TRBJ2-7; D gene unclear. Germline V lookup: CDR1 SGHAT, CDR2 FQDESV (reference sequence). V lost 6 bases and J 1 base, leaving 10 bases between the germline ends. This CDR3 region has 13 residues. CDR3 sequence: CASSLQVSYEQYV. CDR3 in DNA: TGTGCCAGCAGTTTACAAGTTTCCTACGAGCAGTACGTC.

This clonotype has a handful of counts. The V call is TRBV29-1, the J call TRBJ2-2; weak D call: TRBD1 (5 bases). The CDR3 is 11 residues long. Trimming took off 5 bases at V and 7 bases at J, with 8 bases between the two ends. CDR1 and CDR2 (germline): SQVTM, ANQGSEA. CDR3 protein: CSVPQGGELFF. The CDR3 DNA follows: TGCAGCGTTCCTCAGGGCGGGGAGCTGTTTTTT.

This chain uses TRBV6-1 with TRBJ2-3; D unclear. CDR3 size: 14 residues. The V gene lost 7 bases and the J gene lost 0 bases, with 11 bases spanning the gap. Germline V CDR1 and CDR2: MNHNS, SASEGT. Here the CDR3 DNA reads TGTGCCAGCAATCCTATGGTCAGCACAGATACGCAGTATTTT. It translates to CASNPMVSTDTQYF.

The J gene is TRBJ2-3, the V gene TRBV2, with 7 bases fitting TRBD1. This CDR3 contains 16 residues. Germline trimming cut 1 base from V and 0 bases from J; bases unmatched to any gene: 4. Looked up from germline, CDR1 is SNHLY and CDR2 is FYNNEI. CDR3 loop: CASSEVVQGSTDTQYF. The CDR3 bases are TGTGCCAGCAGTGAAGTGGTACAGGGGAGCACAGATACGCAGTATTTT.

The chain employs TRBV12-3 or TRBV12-4 and TRBJ2-3; D is unresolved. V lost 4 bases and J 4 bases, leaving 6 bases between the germline ends. The CDR3 covers 12 residues. CDR3 amino acids: CASSWLADTQYF. CDR3 coding DNA: TGTGCCAGCAGTTGGCTCGCAGATACGCAGTATTTT.

A note on this clonotype: A read error may account for a junction end that differs from germline. This chain connects TRBV7-7 to TRBJ2-1; 13 bases are shared with TRBD2. The CDR3 length is 14 residues. Germline CDR1 is SSHAT and CDR2 is FNYEAQ (reference sequence). The CDR3 DNA sequence: TGTGCTAGCAGCCCAGGACTAGCGGGGGCTGAGCAGTTCTTC. Translation gives CASSPGLAGAEQFF.

In its sample, this clonotype was seen many times. The chain employs TRBV7-2 and TRBJ1-1; D is undetermined. The CDR3 is 14 residues long. V dropped 1 base and J dropped 4 bases, with 10 bases sitting between them. Germline CDR1 SGHTA, CDR2 FQGNSA. CDR3 sequence reads: CASSLVGFGTEAFF. CDR3 DNA sequence: TGTGCCAGCAGCTTAGTAGGGTTTGGCACTGAAGCTTTCTTT. Full variable domain (rest looked up from reference TRBV7-2 and TRBJ1-1): GAGVSQSPSNKVTEKGKDVELRCDPISGHTALYWYRQSLGQGLEFLIYFQGNSAPDKSGLPSDRFSAERTGGSVSTLTIQRTQQEDSAVYLCASSLVGFGTEAFFGQGTRLTVV.

The table lists this clonotype with a few counts. This sequence joins TRBV10-3 and TRBJ1-2; tentative D call: TRBD1 (5 bases). V lost 2 bases, J lost 10 bases, and 35 bases lay in between. Germline loops: CDR1 ENHRY, CDR2 SYGVKD. CDR3 length equals 20 residues. The CDR3 protein is CAISERLYNVVGGLPISYTF. CDR3 sequence (DNA): TGTGCCATCAGTGAGCGGCTTTACAATGTTGTGGGGGGACTCCCGATTTCCTACACCTTC.

This chain joins TRBV6-1 and TRBJ2-5; 9 nucleotides match TRBD1. Germline CDR1 reads MNHNS; CDR2 reads SASEGT. V shed 5 bases and J 7 bases; nucleotides not matched to a gene: 8. The CDR3 consists of 14 residues. The CDR3 DNA is TGTGCCAGCAGTTTCACGACAGGGGGTTCGACCCAGTACTTC. Amino acids: CASSFTTGGSTQYF.

This chain uses TRBV7-9 with TRBJ2-6; 7 bases agree with TRBD1. CDR3 length: 19 residues. Germline values: CDR1 SEHNR, CDR2 FQNEAQ (reference sequence). Trimming removed 5 bases from V and 0 bases from J; junction bases left unmatched: 13. The CDR3 region is CASSHRQGQHSSGANVLTF. The CDR3 DNA follows: TGTGCCAGCAGCCACCGACAGGGCCAGCACTCCTCTGGGGCCAACGTCCTGACTTTC.

Notes on this clonotype: Being one base from a much bigger clone, this may be a read error. This sequence joins TRBV11-3 and TRBJ2-1; D may be TRBD1 (6 bases). V lost 3 bases, J lost 2 bases, and 8 bases lay in between. This CDR3 is built from 14 residues. Germline V CDR1 and CDR2: SGHNT, YENEEA. The DNA of the CDR3 is TGTGCCAGCAGCTTCCGGGACACCTACAATGAGCAGTTCTTC. This codes for CASSFRDTYNEQFF.

This clonotype was observed a few times. The J gene is TRBJ2-1, the V gene TRBV11-3; D might be TRBD1 (5 bases). This CDR3 has 15 residues. Germline V gene sequence: CDR1 SGHNT, CDR2 YENEEA. Trimming left V 3 bases short and J 3 bases short, with 12 bases between. This chain's CDR3 is CASSFLPTDYNEQFF. As DNA, the CDR3 is TGTGCCAGCAGCTTCCTCCCGACAGACTACAATGAGCAGTTCTTC.

V is TRBV9 and J is TRBJ2-3; possibly TRBD1 or TRBD2 for D (5 bases each). The V and J ends lost 2 bases and 0 bases respectively, with 13 bases between them. Germline V gene lookup returns CDR1 SGDLS and CDR2 YYNGEE. CDR3 length equals 16 residues. CDR3 coding DNA: TGTGCCAGCAGCGTTAGGGACGGTTCTAGCACAGATACGCAGTATTTT. Translation: CASSVRDGSSTDTQYF.

CDR3 in DNA: TGTGCCAGCAGCCTCGGGACAGACTTTAACTATGGCTACACCTTC. It codes for CASSLGTDFNYGYTF. The chain employs TRBV7-9 and TRBJ1-2, with 7 bases identical to TRBD1. CDR1 is SEHNR and CDR2 is FQNEAQ in the germline V gene (reference sequence). The J segment lost 1 base and the V segment lost 5 bases, leaving 7 bases of the junction unmatched. The CDR3 sequence is 15 residues long.

As to this clonotype: The junction departs from the called germline gene at one end, perhaps through a read error. The chain is built from TRBV4-3 and TRBJ2-3, with D perhaps matching TRBD1 or TRBD2 (5 bases each). The CDR3 loop spans 14 amino acids. Germline loops: CDR1 LGHNA, CDR2 YSLEER. In DNA form, the CDR3 reads TGCGCCAGCAGCCACGGGACCCCCACAGATACGCACTATTTT. It is translated as CASSHGTPTDTHYF.